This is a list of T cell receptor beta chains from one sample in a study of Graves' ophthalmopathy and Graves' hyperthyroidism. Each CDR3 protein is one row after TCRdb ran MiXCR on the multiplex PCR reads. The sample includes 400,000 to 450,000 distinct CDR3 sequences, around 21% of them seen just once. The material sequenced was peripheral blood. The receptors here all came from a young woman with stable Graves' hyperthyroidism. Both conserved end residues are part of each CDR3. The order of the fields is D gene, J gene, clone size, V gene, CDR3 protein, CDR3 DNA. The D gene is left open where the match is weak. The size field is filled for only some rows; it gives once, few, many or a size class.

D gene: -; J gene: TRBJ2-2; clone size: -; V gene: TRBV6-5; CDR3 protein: CASNSGYYTGELFF; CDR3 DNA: TGTGCCAGCAATTCGGGGTATTACACCGGGGAGCTGTTTTTT
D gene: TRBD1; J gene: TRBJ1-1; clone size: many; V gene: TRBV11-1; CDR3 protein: CASSPQTGASNTEAFF; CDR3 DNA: TGTGCCAGCAGCCCCCAGACAGGGGCCTCGAACACTGAAGCTTTCTTT
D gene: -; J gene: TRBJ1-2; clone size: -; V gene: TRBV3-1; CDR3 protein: CASSQDFGYYGYTF; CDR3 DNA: TGTGCCAGCAGCCAAGACTTTGGTTACTATGGCTACACCTTC
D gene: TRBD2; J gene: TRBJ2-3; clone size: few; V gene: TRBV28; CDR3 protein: CASSLGLADTDTQYF; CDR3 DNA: TGTGCCAGCAGTTTAGGCCTAGCGGACACAGATACGCAGTATTTT
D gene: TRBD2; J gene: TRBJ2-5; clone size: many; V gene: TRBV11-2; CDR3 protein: CASSSAGGRGETQYF; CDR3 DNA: TGTGCCAGCAGCTCTGCGGGAGGGCGGGGGGAGACCCAGTACTTC
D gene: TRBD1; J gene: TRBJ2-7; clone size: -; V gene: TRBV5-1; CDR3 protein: CASSAQGNEQYF; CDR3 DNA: TGCGCCAGCAGCGCACAGGGGAACGAGCAGTACTTC
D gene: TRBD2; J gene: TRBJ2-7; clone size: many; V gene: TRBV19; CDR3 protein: CASSIDRLAGNYEQYF; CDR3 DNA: TGTGCCAGTAGTATAGATCGGCTAGCGGGGAACTACGAGCAGTACTTC
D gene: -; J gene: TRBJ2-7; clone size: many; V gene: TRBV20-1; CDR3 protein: CSATGSHYEQYF; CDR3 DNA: TGCAGTGCTACCGGCTCACACTACGAGCAGTACTTC
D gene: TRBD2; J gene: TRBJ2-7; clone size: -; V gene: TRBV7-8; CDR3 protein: CASSPTRAGAYEQYF; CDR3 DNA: TGTGCCAGCAGCCCGACTCGGGCGGGAGCCTACGAGCAGTACTTC
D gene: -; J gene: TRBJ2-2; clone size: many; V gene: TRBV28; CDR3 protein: CASSQPGQDTGELFF; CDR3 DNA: TGTGCCAGCAGTCAACCGGGACAAGACACCGGGGAGCTGTTTTTT
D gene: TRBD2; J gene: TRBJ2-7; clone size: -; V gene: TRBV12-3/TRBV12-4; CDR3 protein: CASSFGFLVLAGGGGVPYEQYF; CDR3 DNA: TGTGCCAGCAGTTTCGGGTTCTTGGTGTTAGCGGGAGGTGGCGGAGTTCCTTACGAGCAGTACTTC
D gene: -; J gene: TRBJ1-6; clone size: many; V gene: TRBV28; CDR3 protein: CASIPGQLYNSPLHF; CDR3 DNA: TGTGCCAGCATCCCCGGACAGCTCTATAATTCACCCCTCCACTTT
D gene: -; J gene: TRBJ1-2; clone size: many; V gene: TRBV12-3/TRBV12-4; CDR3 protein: CASSFDQGKDYGYTF; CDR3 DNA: TGTGCCAGCAGTTTTGACCAGGGGAAAGACTATGGCTACACCTTC
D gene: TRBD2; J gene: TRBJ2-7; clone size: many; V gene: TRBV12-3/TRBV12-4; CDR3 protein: CASSPVGLAGAYEQYF; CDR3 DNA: TGTGCCAGCAGTCCGGTGGGACTAGCGGGAGCCTACGAGCAGTACTTC
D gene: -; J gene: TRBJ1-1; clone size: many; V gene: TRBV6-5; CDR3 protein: CASSYSSGVAFF; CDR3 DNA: TGTGCCAGCAGTTACTCGAGTGGGGTGGCTTTCTTT
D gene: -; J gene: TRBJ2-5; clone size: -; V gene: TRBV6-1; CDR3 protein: CASSRNGQETQYF; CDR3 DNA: TGTGCCAGCAGCCGTAACGGGCAAGAGACCCAGTACTTC
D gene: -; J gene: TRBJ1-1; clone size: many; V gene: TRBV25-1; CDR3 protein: CASTRANTEAFF; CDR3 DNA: TGTGCCAGCACCAGGGCGAACACTGAAGCTTTCTTT
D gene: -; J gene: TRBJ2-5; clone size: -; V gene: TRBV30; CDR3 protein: CAWNGDLLQETQYF; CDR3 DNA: TGTGCCTGGAATGGTGATTTGCTACAAGAGACCCAGTACTTC
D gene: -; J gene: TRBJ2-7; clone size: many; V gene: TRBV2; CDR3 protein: CASSPIRSTYYEQYF; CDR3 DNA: TGTGCCAGCAGCCCTATTAGGTCGACTTACTACGAGCAGTACTTC
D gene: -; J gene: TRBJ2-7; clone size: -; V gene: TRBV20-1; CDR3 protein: CSALRAYEQYF; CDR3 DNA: TGCAGTGCTCTACGGGCCTACGAGCAGTACTTC
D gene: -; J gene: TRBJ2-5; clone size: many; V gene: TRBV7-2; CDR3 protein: CASSFGQYQETQYF; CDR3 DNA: TGTGCCAGCAGCTTCGGACAGTACCAAGAGACCCAGTACTTC
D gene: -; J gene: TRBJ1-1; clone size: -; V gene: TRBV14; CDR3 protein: CASSQLTAYTEAFF; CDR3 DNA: TGTGCCAGCAGCCAGTTGACTGCGTACACTGAAGCCTTCTTT
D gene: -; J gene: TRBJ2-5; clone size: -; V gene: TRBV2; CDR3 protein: CASSRDSQETQHF; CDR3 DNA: TGTGCCAGCAGCCGGGATTCTCAAGAGACCCAGCACTTC
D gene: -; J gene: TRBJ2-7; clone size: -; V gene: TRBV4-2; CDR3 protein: CASSQAVGVGGYEQYF; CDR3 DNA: TGTGCCAGCAGCCAAGCGGTGGGGGTTGGTGGCTACGAGCAGTACTTC
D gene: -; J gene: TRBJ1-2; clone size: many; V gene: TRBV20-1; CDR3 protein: CSVPTPYSNYGYTF; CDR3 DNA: TGCAGTGTTCCGACTCCTTACTCTAACTATGGCTACACCTTC
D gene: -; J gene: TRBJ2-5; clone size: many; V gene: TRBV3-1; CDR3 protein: CASSFHRGQETQYF; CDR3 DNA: TGTGCCAGCAGCTTCCATCGTGGTCAAGAGACCCAGTACTTC
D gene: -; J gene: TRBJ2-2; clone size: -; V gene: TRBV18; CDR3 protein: CASSPLDPGELFF; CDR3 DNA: TGTGCCAGCTCACCACTTGATCCCGGGGAGCTGTTTTTT
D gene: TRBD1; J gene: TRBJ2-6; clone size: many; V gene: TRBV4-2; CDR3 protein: CASSQDRGLGANVLTF; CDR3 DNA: TGTGCCAGCAGCCAAGACAGGGGGCTTGGGGCCAACGTCCTGACTTTC
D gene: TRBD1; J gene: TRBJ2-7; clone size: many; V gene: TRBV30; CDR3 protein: CAWGTAAYEQYF; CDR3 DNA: TGTGCCTGGGGGACAGCCGCCTACGAGCAGTACTTC
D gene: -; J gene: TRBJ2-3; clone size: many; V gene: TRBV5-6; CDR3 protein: CASSLLGSTDTQYF; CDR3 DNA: TGTGCCAGCAGCTTGTTGGGGAGCACAGATACGCAGTATTTT
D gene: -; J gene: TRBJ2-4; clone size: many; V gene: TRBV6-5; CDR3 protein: CASSYGLLTVKYF; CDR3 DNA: TGTGCCAGCAGTTACGGACTTCTTACGGTTAAGTACTTC
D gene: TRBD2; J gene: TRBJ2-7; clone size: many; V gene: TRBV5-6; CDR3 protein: CASRPGLAGELYEQYF; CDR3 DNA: TGTGCCAGCAGGCCGGGACTAGCGGGAGAGTTATACGAGCAGTACTTC
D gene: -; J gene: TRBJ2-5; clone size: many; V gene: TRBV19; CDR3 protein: CASSEGGRKETQYF; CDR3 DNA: TGTGCCAGTAGTGAAGGAGGAAGGAAAGAGACCCAGTACTTC
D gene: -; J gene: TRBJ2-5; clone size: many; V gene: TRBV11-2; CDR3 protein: CASSLGPSGRETQYF; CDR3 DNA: TGTGCCAGCAGCTTAGGGCCCTCGGGGAGAGAGACCCAGTACTTC
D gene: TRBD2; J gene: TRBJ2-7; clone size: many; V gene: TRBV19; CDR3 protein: CASSIFAGGPGEQYF; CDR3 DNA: TGTGCCAGTAGTATATTCGCGGGAGGGCCGGGTGAGCAGTACTTC
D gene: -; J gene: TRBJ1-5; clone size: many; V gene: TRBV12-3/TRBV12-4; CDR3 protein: CASREGMGSNQPQHF; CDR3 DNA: TGTGCCAGCAGGGAGGGGATGGGGAGCAATCAGCCCCAGCATTTT
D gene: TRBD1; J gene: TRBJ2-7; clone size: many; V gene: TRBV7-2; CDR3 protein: CASSIGTESSYEQYF; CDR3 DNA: TGTGCCAGCAGCATAGGGACAGAAAGCTCCTACGAGCAGTACTTC
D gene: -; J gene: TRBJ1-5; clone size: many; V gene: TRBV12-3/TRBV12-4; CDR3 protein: CASSNKGGGYNQPQHF; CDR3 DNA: TGTGCCAGCAGTAATAAAGGGGGGGGCTACAATCAGCCCCAGCATTTT
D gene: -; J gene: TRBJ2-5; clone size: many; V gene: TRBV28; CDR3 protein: CASRGKETQYF; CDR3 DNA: TGTGCCAGCAGGGGCAAGGAGACCCAGTACTTC
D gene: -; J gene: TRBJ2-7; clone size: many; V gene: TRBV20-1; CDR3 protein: CSARGALYEQYF; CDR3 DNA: TGCAGTGCTAGAGGGGCCCTCTACGAGCAGTACTTC
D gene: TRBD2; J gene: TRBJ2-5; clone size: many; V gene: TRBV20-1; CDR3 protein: CSARVRAGGVLETQYF; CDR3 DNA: TGCAGTGCTAGAGTGAGAGCGGGAGGGGTCCTGGAGACCCAGTACTTC
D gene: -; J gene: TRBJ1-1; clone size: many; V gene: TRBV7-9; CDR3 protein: CASSPVWVEAFF; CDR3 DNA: TGTGCCAGCAGCCCCGTATGGGTTGAAGCTTTCTTT
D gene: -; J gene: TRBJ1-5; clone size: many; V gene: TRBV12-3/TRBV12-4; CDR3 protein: CASRSGRYQPQHF; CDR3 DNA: TGTGCCAGCAGAAGCGGGAGGTATCAGCCCCAGCATTTT
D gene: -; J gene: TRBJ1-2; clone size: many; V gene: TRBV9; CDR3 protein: CASRDGLHYGYTF; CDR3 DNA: TGTGCCAGCAGGGACGGACTCCACTATGGCTACACCTTC
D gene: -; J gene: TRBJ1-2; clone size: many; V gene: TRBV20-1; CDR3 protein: CSARDLAAGVGGYTF; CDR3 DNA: TGCAGTGCTAGAGATTTGGCAGCCGGGGTCGGTGGCTACACCTTC
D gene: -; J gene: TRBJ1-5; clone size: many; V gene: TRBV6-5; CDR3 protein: CASRLQPYSNQPQHF; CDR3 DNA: TGTGCCAGCAGATTACAGCCATATAGCAATCAGCCCCAGCATTTT
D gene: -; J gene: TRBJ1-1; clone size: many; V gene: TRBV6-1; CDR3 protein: CASRRHTGVNTEAFF; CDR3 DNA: TGTGCCAGCAGAAGACATACGGGGGTTAACACTGAAGCTTTCTTT
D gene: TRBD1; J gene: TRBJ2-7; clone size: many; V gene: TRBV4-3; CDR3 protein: CASSQDRGGGYEQYF; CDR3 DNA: TGCGCCAGCAGCCAAGACCGAGGGGGCGGCTACGAGCAGTACTTC
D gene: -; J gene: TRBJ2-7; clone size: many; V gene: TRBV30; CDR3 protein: CAWSPTPLYEQYF; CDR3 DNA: TGTGCCTGGAGTCCGACCCCTTTATACGAGCAGTACTTC
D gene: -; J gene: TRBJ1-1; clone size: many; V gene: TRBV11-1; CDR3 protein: CASSLLGQRTEAFF; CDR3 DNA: TGTGCCAGCAGCTTATTGGGACAACGTACCGAAGCTTTCTTT
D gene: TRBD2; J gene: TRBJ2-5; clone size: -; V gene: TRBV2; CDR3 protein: CASSQTSVQETQYF; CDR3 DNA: TGTGCCAGCAGCCAAACTAGCGTACAAGAGACCCAGTACTTC
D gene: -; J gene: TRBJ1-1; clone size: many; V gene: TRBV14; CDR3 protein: CASSQDPGQSEAFF; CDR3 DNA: TGTGCCAGCAGCCAAGATCCAGGGCAGTCTGAAGCTTTCTTT
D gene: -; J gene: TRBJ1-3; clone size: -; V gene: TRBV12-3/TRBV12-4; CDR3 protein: CASRQDTGSGNTIYF; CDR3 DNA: TGTGCCAGCAGACAGGACACTGGCTCTGGAAACACCATATATTTT